This T cell receptor beta chain was identified during a study of early T cells in non-severe SARS-CoV-2 infection. Across the whole study: Sequencing of unsorted whole blood was done on bulk RNA, leaving chains unpaired.

J was trimmed by 5 bases and V by 4 bases; bases with no gene match: 2. This CDR3 region has 14 residues. Germline V gene lookup returns CDR1 SEHNR and CDR2 FQNEAQ (reference sequence). Individual cDNA molecules received unique molecular identifiers. Via MiXCR, TCRdb re-called the 5' RACE reads, giving one row per CDR3 protein. The table lists under 95,000 distinct CDR3 sequences, approximately 12% of them singletons. This clonotype was observed at least ten times. As yet, its antigen is unknown. General study points: Comparison of clonotypes with VDJdb favored anti-spike CD8 responses while missing private and CD4 specificities.

The specimen was whole blood. The clonotype was recovered from an adult who was a healthcare worker with PCR-confirmed SARS-CoV-2 infection or an uninfected control (not recorded which). The rearrangement links TRBV7-9 to TRBJ2-3, with 11 bases lining up with TRBD2. CDR3 DNA: TGTGCCAGCAGCTCCGGGACTAGCGGAGATACGCAGTATTTT. Protein sequence: CASSSGTSGDTQYF.